The 22 T cell receptor beta chains presented below share a single source sample, sequenced in a study of T cell repertoires in cytomegalovirus infection (dated by TCRdb to about 2019). No antigen has been identified for these receptors. The reads were generated on an Illumina HiSeq 1500. TCRdb handled the public reads itself, with Q25 trimming in fastp and clone calling in MiXCR, and kept productive beta chains. Entries are consolidated by CDR3 protein sequence, retaining the most common genes and DNA. The sample profile shows tens of thousands of distinct CDR3 sequences; roughly two fifths of them were found once. The top ten clones comprise around 96% of the sample. The treatment or condition tag for this specimen amounts to: in vitro stimulation with specific CMV peptide epitopes to enrich CMV-specific T cells. Sequencing used CD8+ T cells from cultured PBMCs, obtained from culture after CMV antigen stimulation. The receptors originated from a human donor in good health (CMV status not recorded). Some clones in this sample may be carry-over from other donors' samples.

This sequence joins TRBV27 and TRBJ2-3; unclear D gene. CDR1 and CDR2 (germline): MNHEY, SMNVEV (reference sequence). CDR3 length: 13 amino acids. V was shortened by 5 bases and J by 4 bases, with 10 bases between the two germline ends. The chain's CDR3 is CASSPGRADTQYF. The CDR3 DNA follows: TGTGCCAGCAGTCCCGGTCGGGCAGATACGCAGTATTTT.

This clonotype was counted a few times. The V gene is TRBV5-5, the J gene TRBJ2-7, with D maybe TRBD1 (6 bases). Per germline, CDR1 SGHKS and CDR2 YYEKEE (reference sequence). V was trimmed by 4 bases and J by 2 bases, leaving 13 bases between them. The CDR3 spans 14 residues. The CDR3 region is CASSPWDTAYEQYF. CDR3 bases: TGTGCCAGCAGCCCCTGGGACACCGCCTACGAGCAGTACTTC.

On this clonotype itself: Its ends do not fully match the called genes, so a read error is possible. The chain uses TRBV9 and TRBJ2-7; D is possibly TRBD2 (5 bases). CDR3 length: 17 residues. From germline, CDR1 is SGDLS and CDR2 YYNGEE. This chain's CDR3 is CANSPTSKFSGSEEQYF. The CDR3 nucleotides read TGTGCCAACAGCCCCACCTCAAAGTTTTCGGGGTCGGAGGAGCAGTACTTC.

V and J are TRBV7-2 and TRBJ2-1; possibly TRBD1 or TRBD2 for D (5 bases each). Trimming took off 1 base at V and 6 bases at J, with 13 bases between the two ends. The CDR3 loop spans 15 amino acids. CDR1 is SGHTA and CDR2 is FQGNSA in the germline V gene. The CDR3 loop is CASSLEGRTANEQFF. The CDR3 DNA sequence: TGTGCCAGCAGCTTAGAGGGGCGGACTGCCAATGAGCAGTTCTTC.

The chain links TRBV5-4 to TRBJ1-2; D not certain. This CDR3 comprises 14 residues. Germline lookup yields CDR1 SGHNT and CDR2 YYREEE (reference sequence). V lost 0 bases and J lost 7, with 13 bases in between. CDR3 DNA sequence: TGTGCCAGCAGCTTGGACGGATTCGGAAGTGGCTACACCTTC. It codes for CASSLDGFGSGYTF.

This sequence joins TRBV6-5 and TRBJ1-4; D remains unclear. CDR1 and CDR2 (germline): MNHEY, SVGAGI. Trimming stripped 4 bases from V and 3 bases from J, with 12 bases between. This CDR3 region has 15 residues. The CDR3 sequence: CASSSPTGANEKLFF. As DNA, the CDR3 is TGTGCCAGCAGTTCGCCGACCGGAGCTAATGAAAAACTGTTTTTT.

This chain uses TRBV20-1 with TRBJ1-1; D remains ambiguous. Trimming took 0 bases from V and 5 from J, leaving 4 bases between them. The CDR3 consists of 11 residues. From germline, CDR1 is DFQATT and CDR2 SNEGSKA (reference sequence). DNA for the CDR3: TGCAGTGCTAGAGAAGGGACTGAAGCTTTCTTT. Encoded protein: CSAREGTEAFF.

This clonotype was found a few times. The chain employs TRBV11-2 and TRBJ2-5; 11 nucleotides align to TRBD2. V lost 6 bases to trimming and J lost 3 bases; unmatched junction nucleotides: 9. Germline CDR1 SGHAT, CDR2 FQNNGV. There are 16 residues in the CDR3. The CDR3 spells CASRPSLLAGEETQYF. The DNA of the CDR3 is TGTGCCAGCAGGCCCTCTTTACTAGCGGGAGAAGAGACCCAGTACTTC.

This clonotype was detected only a few times. The genes are TRBV5-4 and TRBJ2-7; no reliable D call. CDR3 size: 15 residues. V was pared by 0 bases and J by 5 bases, with 15 bases between. Germline CDR1 and CDR2: SGHNT and YYREEE (reference sequence). This CDR3 is CASSLAPGPGDEQYF. For the CDR3, the DNA is TGTGCCAGCAGCTTGGCCCCGGGCCCCGGAGACGAGCAGTACTTC.

Many counts were recorded for this clonotype. J is TRBJ2-5 and V is TRBV6-1; 11 positions agree with TRBD2. The CDR3 covers 18 residues. V lost 5 bases, J lost 0 bases, and 11 bases stayed unmatched. The germline gives CDR1 MNHNS, CDR2 SASEGT. CDR3 DNA: TGTGCCAGCAGTCCTTCCGTGGGACTAGCGGCGCACCAAGAGACCCAGTACTTC. Translated: CASSPSVGLAAHQETQYF.

This clonotype was recorded a few times. V and J are TRBV12-3 or TRBV12-4 and TRBJ2-3; D is perhaps TRBD1 (6 bases). The CDR3 is 14 residues long. Between the trimmed V and J ends, which lost 2 bases and 0 bases, there was a span of 6 bases. CDR3 nucleotides: TGTGCCAGCAGTTTAAGGGGGAGCACAGATACGCAGTATTTT. Its translation is CASSLRGSTDTQYF.

This clonotype was counted ten times or more. The chain is built from TRBV4-3 and TRBJ1-4, with TRBD1 matching 10 bases. Looked up from germline, CDR1 is LGHNA and CDR2 is YSLEER. CDR3 length equals 19 residues. Unmatched junction bases numbered 14, after V lost 3 bases and J lost 4 bases. CDR3 coding DNA: TGCGCCAGCAGCCACCCGGACAGGGGGGGGAAATTAGGTAATGAAAAACTGTTTTTT. It is translated as CASSHPDRGGKLGNEKLFF.

In this sample, this clonotype turned up a few times. At one end, the junction sequence differs from germline, possibly due to a read error. The chain uses TRBV7-8 and TRBJ1-4; 7 bases align to TRBD1. Germline CDR1 SGHVS, CDR2 FQNEAQ. CDR3 length: 16 residues. CDR3 region: CASSSHQGGPKEKLFF. The CDR3 nucleotides are TGTGCCAGCAGCTCGCATCAGGGGGGGCCTAAAGAAAAACTGTTTTTT.

The V gene is TRBV4-3, the J gene TRBJ1-6, with a weak D call TRBD1 (6 bases). There are 14 residues in the CDR3. Germline CDR1 and CDR2: LGHNA and YSLEER. The V gene lost 4 bases and the J gene lost 5 bases, with 9 bases spanning the gap. The CDR3 spells CASSPDSNNSPLHF. CDR3 nucleotides: TGCGCCAGCAGCCCGGACAGTAATAATTCACCCCTCCACTTT.

The genes are TRBV6-6 and TRBJ2-7, with D possibly being TRBD2 (6 bases). Germline CDR1 is MNHNY and CDR2 is SVGAGI (reference sequence). V lost 2 bases and J lost 0, with 17 bases in between. The CDR3 consists of 17 residues. CDR3 DNA: TGTGCCAGCAGTTACCCGAGGGGCGGGGCGAGCTCCTACGAGCAGTACTTC. Amino acid sequence: CASSYPRGGASSYEQYF.

The CDR3 region has the DNA TGTGCCAGCTGCCACTCAGCGGGAGATACTAACAATGAGCAGTTCTTC. Residues: CASCHSAGDTNNEQFF. The J gene is TRBJ2-1, the V gene TRBV7-8, with 8 bases fitting TRBD2. Germline V gene sequence: CDR1 SGHVS, CDR2 FQNEAQ. The CDR3 covers 16 residues. Trimming at V came to 8 bases and at J to 5 bases, leaving 14 bases not matched to a gene.

The table lists this clonotype with a count of one. CDR3 DNA: TGTGCCAGCAGCTTATGGGGTCGTAGCACAGATACGCAGTATTTT. Protein product: CASSLWGRSTDTQYF. The chain joins TRBV7-3 to TRBJ2-3; no reliable D call. The CDR3 runs to 15 residues. Germline values: CDR1 SGHTA, CDR2 FQGTGA. Trimming took off 2 bases at V and 0 bases at J, with 9 bases between the two ends.

The CDR3 loop reads CAISGLLTGATYEQYF. CDR3 coding DNA: TGTGCCATCAGTGGGCTTCTGACAGGGGCGACCTACGAGCAGTACTTC. The gene calls are TRBV10-3 and TRBJ2-7, with 8 bases aligning to TRBD1. J was trimmed by 2 bases and V by 4 bases; bases with no gene match: 10. CDR1 is ENHRY, CDR2 SYGVKD, per germline. The CDR3 is made up of 16 amino acids.

The V call is TRBV7-6, the J call TRBJ1-4; TRBD1 is a possible D gene (6 bases). Trimming shortened V by 6 bases and J by 7 bases, and 12 bases separated the two germline ends. Germline V CDR1 and CDR2: SGHVS, FNYEAQ. The CDR3 has 13 amino acids. The CDR3 loop is CASRPGGGEKLFF. In DNA form, the CDR3 reads TGTGCCAGCAGGCCCGGAGGGGGTGAAAAACTGTTTTTT.

The chain uses TRBV7-3 and TRBJ2-1; a weak D match, TRBD1 (6 bases). The CDR3 has 12 amino acids. With 5 bases removed from V and 8 bases from J, the gap between germline ends came to 10 bases. Germline V gene data show CDR1 as SGHTA and CDR2 as FQGTGA. CDR3 in DNA: TGTGCCAGCAGCGATACAGGGTATGAGCAGTTCTTC. Translation gives CASSDTGYEQFF.

The rearrangement links TRBV7-9 to TRBJ2-5; tentatively, D is TRBD2 (7 bases). Germline V lookup: CDR1 SEHNR, CDR2 FQNEAQ (reference sequence). Between the trimmed V and J ends, which lost 5 bases and 4 bases, there was a span of 17 bases. The CDR3 spans 15 residues. DNA of the CDR3: TGTGCCAGCAGCCATCTAGCGGTAGGGGGAGAGACCCAGTACTTC. Translated: CASSHLAVGGETQYF.

This clonotype has a handful of counts. V is TRBV27 and J is TRBJ1-2, with D tentatively TRBD1 (5 bases). V lost 4 bases, J lost 4 bases, and 19 bases lay in between. The CDR3 length is 16 residues. The germline gives CDR1 MNHEY, CDR2 SMNVEV (reference sequence). CDR3: CASSSYSAGFIYGYTF. For the CDR3, the DNA is TGTGCCAGCAGTTCATACTCTGCAGGGTTTATCTATGGCTACACCTTC.